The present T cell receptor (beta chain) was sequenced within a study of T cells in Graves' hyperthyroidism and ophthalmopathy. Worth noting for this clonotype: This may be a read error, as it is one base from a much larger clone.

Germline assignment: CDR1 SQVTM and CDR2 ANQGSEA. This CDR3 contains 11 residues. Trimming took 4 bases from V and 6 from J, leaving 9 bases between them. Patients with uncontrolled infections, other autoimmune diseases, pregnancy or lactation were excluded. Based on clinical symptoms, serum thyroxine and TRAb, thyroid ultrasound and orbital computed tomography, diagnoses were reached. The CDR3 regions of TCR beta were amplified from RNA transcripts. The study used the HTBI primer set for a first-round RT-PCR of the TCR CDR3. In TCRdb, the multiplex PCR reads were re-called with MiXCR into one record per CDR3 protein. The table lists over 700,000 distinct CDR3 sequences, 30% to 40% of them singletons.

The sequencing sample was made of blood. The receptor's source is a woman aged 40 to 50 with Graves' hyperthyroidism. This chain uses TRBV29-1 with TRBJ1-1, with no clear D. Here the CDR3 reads CSVATAPEAFF. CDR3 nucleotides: TGCAGCGTTGCGACGGCGCCTGAAGCTTTCTTT.